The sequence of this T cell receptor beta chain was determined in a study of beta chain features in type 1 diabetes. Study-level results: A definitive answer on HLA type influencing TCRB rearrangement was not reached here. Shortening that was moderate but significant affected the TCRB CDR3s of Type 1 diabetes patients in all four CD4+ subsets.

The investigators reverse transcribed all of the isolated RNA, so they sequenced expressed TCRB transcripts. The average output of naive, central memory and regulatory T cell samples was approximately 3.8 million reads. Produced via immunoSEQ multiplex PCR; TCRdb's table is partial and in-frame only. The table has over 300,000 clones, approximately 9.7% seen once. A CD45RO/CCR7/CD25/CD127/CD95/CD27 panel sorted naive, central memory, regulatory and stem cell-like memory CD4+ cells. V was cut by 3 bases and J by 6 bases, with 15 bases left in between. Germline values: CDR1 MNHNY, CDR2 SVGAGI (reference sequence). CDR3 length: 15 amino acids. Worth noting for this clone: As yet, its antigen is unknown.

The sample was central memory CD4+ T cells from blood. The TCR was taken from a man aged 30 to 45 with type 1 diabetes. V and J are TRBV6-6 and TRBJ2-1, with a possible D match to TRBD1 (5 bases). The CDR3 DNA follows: TGTGCCAGCAGTTATCCCAGGGATGAACTCAATGAGCAGTTCTTC. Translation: CASSYPRDELNEQFF.